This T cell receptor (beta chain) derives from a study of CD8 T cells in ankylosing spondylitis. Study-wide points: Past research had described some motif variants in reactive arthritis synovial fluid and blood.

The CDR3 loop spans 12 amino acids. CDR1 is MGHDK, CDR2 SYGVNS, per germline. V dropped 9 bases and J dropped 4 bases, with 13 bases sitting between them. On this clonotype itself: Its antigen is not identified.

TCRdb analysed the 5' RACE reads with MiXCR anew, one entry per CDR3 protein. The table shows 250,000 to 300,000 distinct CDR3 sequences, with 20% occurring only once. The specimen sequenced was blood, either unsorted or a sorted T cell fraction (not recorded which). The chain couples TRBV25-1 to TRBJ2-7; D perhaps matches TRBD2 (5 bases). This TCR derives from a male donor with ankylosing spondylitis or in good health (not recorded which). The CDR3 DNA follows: TGTGCCAGAGGCGGGCTCAATTACGAGCAGTACGTC. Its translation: CARGGLNYEQYV.